Included here is one T cell receptor beta chain sequence, with context. Trimming removed 3 bases from V and 3 bases from J, with 15 bases in between. Germline lookup yields CDR1 DFQATT and CDR2 SNEGSKA (reference sequence). This CDR3 is built from 14 residues. This sample was taken from a study of blood T cell repertoires in COVID-19. Study at large: COVID-19 samples, acute and convalescent, were from the United States, Italy and Spain.

Per the study methods: Quantification of nucleated cells was approximated via reference gene primer amplification. This table comes from immunoSEQ multiplex PCR, and its TCRdb copy is limited to in-frame clones, with some not included. The DNA gave D and trimming, while V, J and clone size come from that table. The table lists about 220,000 clones, more than 65% of them singletons. Sequenced sample: peripheral blood. The rearrangement joins TRBV20-1 to TRBJ2-7; no clear D. The TCR comes from a woman of 80 years or more with acute or convalescent COVID-19. This chain's CDR3 is CSASNPIRVYEQYF. The CDR3, as DNA: TGCAGTGCTAGTAATCCCATTAGAGTCTACGAGCAGTACTTC.